Here is one T cell receptor (beta chain) with its context. Its antigen is undetermined. The same CDR3 is also encoded by other DNA sequences in this sample. This specimen comes from a study of T cell responses to AZD1222 COVID-19 vaccine. Sequencing was performed with immunoSEQ multiplex PCR; in TCRdb, only in-frame clones are kept and a portion is missing. Counted here are 180,000 or so clones, more than 75% occurring once; the ten biggest clones make up roughly a quarter. Broader study findings: Baseline serostatus was positive in only a handful of AZD1222 recipients. Repertoire sampling occurred only after the peak T cell response. The donor group comprised mostly white British people and more females; the analysis possibly underestimated clonal diversity. With two AZD1222 doses given, Spike-specific TCR breadth and depth both rose.

The sequencing here drew on peripheral blood, taken 28 days after the second AZD1222 dose. The TCR was taken from an adult who received the AZD1222 COVID-19 vaccine.

The CDR3 protein is CASSGRGGEGRDSGMCAEQFF. The CDR3 bases are TGTGCCAGCAGCGGGCGTGGGGGCGAGGGGCGGGATAGCGGGATGTGTGCTGAGCAGTTCTTC. The chain links TRBV21-1 to TRBJ2-1; the table's D call, TRBD2, was not checked against the DNA. TRBV21-1 corresponds to a pseudogene. This CDR3 has 21 residues.